These 10 T cell receptor beta chains originate from one sample sequenced in a study of cytomegalovirus exposure and HLA in healthy donors. The study ran its PCR with 60 Vbeta and 13 Jbeta primers. The method was immunoSEQ multiplex PCR; TCRdb's version includes in-frame clones alone and lacks a portion of them. The sample holds under 200,000 clones, over 9.5% seen once. The sequenced sample was PBMCs. The receptors were sampled from a man over 45 in good health and CMV-seropositive.

There are a few counts of this clone. The chain carries TRBV6-5 and TRBJ2-3, with TRBD2 matching over 11 bases. Germline V gives CDR1 MNHEY, CDR2 SVGAGI. The CDR3 has 13 residues. After removal of 8 bases from V and 7 bases from J, the junction contained 5 bases not matched to a gene. The CDR3 DNA sequence: TGTGCCAGCGCGACTAGCGGGGTGAATACGCAGTATTTT. It is translated as CASATSGVNTQYF.

This clone was seen a few times. V and J are TRBV27 and TRBJ2-7; TRBD2 aligns across 9 bases. Unmatched junction bases numbered 21, after V lost 8 bases and J lost 1 base. Germline loops: CDR1 MNHEY, CDR2 SMNVEV (reference sequence). CDR3 length: 19 amino acids. CDR3 DNA sequence: TGTGCCAGCCCGTTGAGAAGAGGAGCTAGCGGGGCGAATTCCTACGAGCAGTACTTC. Its protein product is CASPLRRGASGANSYEQYF.

V usage is TRBV4-3 and J usage is TRBJ1-2; 8 nucleotides agree with TRBD1. CDR3 size: 16 residues. V lost 3 bases to trimming and J lost 3 bases; unmatched junction nucleotides: 9. The germline V gene has CDR1 LGHNA and CDR2 YSLEER. The CDR3 spells CASSQQLDRVDYGYTF. DNA for the CDR3: TGCGCCAGCAGCCAGCAATTGGACAGGGTGGACTATGGCTACACCTTC.

The rearrangement joins TRBV27 to TRBJ1-2; D is unclear. V was cut by 6 bases and J by 3 bases, with 11 bases left in between. CDR3 length: 13 residues. Germline V gene sequence: CDR1 MNHEY, CDR2 SMNVEV (reference sequence). The CDR3 loop reads CASSLSPDYGYTF. The CDR3 region has the DNA TGTGCCAGCAGCCTATCGCCGGACTATGGCTACACCTTC.

The chain is built from TRBV5-1 and TRBJ2-5; 7 bases map to TRBD1. The CDR3 contains 16 residues. V lost 4 bases, J lost 5 bases, and 14 bases stayed unmatched. Germline V CDR1 and CDR2: SGHRS, YFSETQ. Here the CDR3 DNA reads TGCGCCAGCAGCGCTACAGGGGTGGCGGTTGGTGAGACCCAGTACTTC. This codes for CASSATGVAVGETQYF.

In its sample, this clone was seen a few times. The chain has TRBV6-1 and TRBJ2-5; 10 bases match TRBD2. V gave up 7 bases and J gave up 3 bases; unmatched junction bases: 2. CDR1 and CDR2 from the germline V gene are MNHNS and SASEGT. The CDR3 consists of 13 residues. Written as DNA, the CDR3 is TGTGCCAGCACCCTAGCGGGGGAAGAGACCCAGTACTTC. It encodes CASTLAGEETQYF.

A word on this clone: Other DNA variants within this sample encode the same CDR3. The rearrangement uses TRBV5-1 and TRBJ1-1; D is possibly TRBD1 (6 bases). The V gene lost 1 base and the J gene lost 1 base, with 8 bases spanning the gap. This CDR3 is 14 amino acids long. Per germline, CDR1 SGHRS and CDR2 YFSETQ. The CDR3 nucleotides are TGCGCCAGCAGCTTGACAGGGCCGAACACTGAAGCTTTCTTT. It translates to CASSLTGPNTEAFF.

The chain joins TRBV7-2 to TRBJ1-6; TRBD1 agrees at 10 bases. Per the germline V gene, CDR1 is SGHTA and CDR2 is FQGNSA. CDR3 length: 15 residues. V shed 6 bases, J shed 7 bases, and the junction held 6 bases outside the gene matches. The CDR3 DNA reads TGTGCCAGCAGAGCCGGGACAGGGGAAAATTCACCCCTCCACTTT. Residues: CASRAGTGENSPLHF.

This clone was picked up a small number of times. The chain carries TRBV9 and TRBJ1-6, with 7 bases that match TRBD1. The germline CDR1 and CDR2 sequences are SGDLS and YYNGEE. Germline trimming cut 0 bases from V and 0 bases from J; bases unmatched to any gene: 0. The CDR3 length is 16 residues. The CDR3 reads CASSVAGGSYNSPLHF. The CDR3 DNA reads as TGTGCCAGCAGCGTAGCAGGGGGCTCCTATAATTCACCCCTCCACTTT.

The rearrangement links TRBV7-2 to TRBJ2-5; the D is unclear. The CDR3 runs 13 residues. Trimming left V 5 bases short and J 4 bases short, with 11 bases between. The germline CDR1 and CDR2 sequences are SGHTA and FQGNSA. The CDR3 DNA sequence: TGTGCCAGCAGCCTCCAGGTGTTAGAGACCCAGTACTTC. Translation gives CASSLQVLETQYF.